The 18 T cell receptor beta chains below all came from one sample that was sequenced in a study of cytomegalovirus exposure and HLA in healthy donors. Primers included in the PCR were 60 Vbeta and 13 Jbeta primers. Profiling relied on immunoSEQ multiplex PCR, and the TCRdb table lists in-frame clones only, not all of them. This table has some 140,000 clones, under 75% appearing once. The material sequenced was PBMCs. Receptors originate from a woman aged 35 to 49 in good health and CMV-seronegative.

The rearrangement joins TRBV18 to TRBJ2-2, with D perhaps matching TRBD2 (6 bases). The V end lost 6 bases, the J end lost 1 base, and 12 bases lay between the germline ends. CDR1 is KGHSH and CDR2 is LQKENI in the germline V gene. The CDR3 contains 15 residues. The CDR3 sequence: CASSAGYQNTGELFF. CDR3 bases: TGTGCCAGCTCCGCGGGGTACCAGAACACCGGGGAGCTGTTTTTT. The complete variable domain, with remaining parts taken from reference TRBV18 and TRBJ2-2, reads NAGVMQNPRHLVRRRGQEARLRCSPMKGHSHVYWYRQLPEEGLKFMVYLQKENIIDESGMPKERFSAEFPKEGPSILRIQQVVRGDSAAYFCASSAGYQNTGELFFGEGSRLTVL.

V is TRBV5-5 and J is TRBJ2-5, with 7 bases matching TRBD2. From germline, CDR1 is SGHKS and CDR2 YYEKEE (reference sequence). Losses at the gene ends were 1 base for V and 3 bases for J; bases not matched to a gene: 3. The CDR3 sequence is 14 residues long. DNA of the CDR3: TGTGCCAGCAGCTTGAGGGCGGGGGAAGAGACCCAGTACTTC. Translation gives CASSLRAGEETQYF. Drawing the rest from reference TRBV5-5 and TRBJ2-5, the complete variable domain is DAGVTQSPTHLIKTRGQQVTLRCSPISGHKSVSWYQQVLGQGPQFIFQYYEKEERGRGNFPDRFSARQFPNYSSELNVNALLLGDSALYLCASSLRAGEETQYFGPGTRLLVL.

The chain is built from TRBV28 and TRBJ1-4; D possibly corresponds to TRBD1 (5 bases). This CDR3 contains 17 residues. Germline V gives CDR1 MDHEN, CDR2 SYDVKM. V lost 4 bases and J lost 5, with 20 bases in between. CDR3 sequence reads: CASSSRRESDPNEKLFF. For the CDR3, the DNA is TGTGCCAGCAGTTCCCGCAGGGAAAGCGATCCAAATGAAAAACTGTTTTTT.

The rearrangement joins TRBV10-2 to TRBJ2-5, with TRBD2 as a possible D gene (6 bases). From germline, CDR1 is WSHSY and CDR2 SAAADI. Between the trimmed V and J ends, which lost 5 bases and 7 bases, there was a span of 11 bases. The CDR3 runs to 12 residues. CDR3 region: CASSRDSGTQYF. The CDR3, as DNA: TGCGCCAGCAGTCGGGACTCGGGGACCCAGTACTTC.

The CDR3 bases are TGCGCCAGCAGCTTGGCTGGGAGGGGTGAAGCTTTCTTT. Amino acid sequence: CASSLAGRGEAFF. This chain connects TRBV5-1 to TRBJ1-1; D might be TRBD1 (5 bases). With 0 bases removed from V and 7 bases from J, the gap between germline ends came to 10 bases. Germline values: CDR1 SGHRS, CDR2 YFSETQ. The CDR3 has 13 amino acids. The full variable domain, rest sourced from reference TRBV5-1 and TRBJ1-1, is KAGVTQTPRYLIKTRGQQVTLSCSPISGHRSVSWYQQTPGQGLQFLFEYFSETQRNKGNFPGRFSGRQFSNSRSEMNVSTLELGDSALYLCASSLAGRGEAFFGQGTRLTVV.

This clone was counted between two and nine times. The chain carries TRBV5-4 and TRBJ2-7, with TRBD2 matching over 15 bases. With 3 bases clipped from V and 4 bases from J, the junction kept 8 bases outside the gene matches. From germline, CDR1 is SGHNT and CDR2 YYREEE (reference sequence). The CDR3 runs 17 residues. The CDR3 protein is CASSYWTSGGAGYEQYF. DNA for the CDR3: TGTGCCAGCAGCTATTGGACTAGCGGGGGGGCCGGGTACGAGCAGTACTTC.

This chain joins TRBV25-1 and TRBJ1-2, with 9 nucleotides matching TRBD1. Germline V gene lookup returns CDR1 MGHDK and CDR2 SYGVNS. The V and J ends lost 6 bases and 6 bases, in that order; junction bases with no gene match: 8. This CDR3 contains 14 residues. The CDR3 DNA reads as TGTGCCAGCAGGGAACAGGGGGCTAGGGATGGCTACACCTTC. Encoded protein: CASREQGARDGYTF.

The chain carries TRBV7-2 and TRBJ1-5; weak D call: TRBD1 (5 bases). V was trimmed by 1 base and J by 13 bases, leaving 14 bases between them. Germline V gene sequence: CDR1 SGHTA, CDR2 FQGNSA. There are 13 residues in the CDR3. The CDR3 bases are TGTGCCAGCAGCTTAGGGGGCGGGGACCCACAGCATTTT. Translated, it gives CASSLGGGDPQHF.

V and J are TRBV2 and TRBJ2-5; unclear D gene. Germline V gene sequence: CDR1 SNHLY, CDR2 FYNNEI. Trimming left V 2 bases short and J 1 base short, with 11 bases between. This CDR3 region has 15 residues. CDR3 nucleotide sequence: TGTGCCAGCAGTGAACGGGTAGCTCGCCAAGAGACCCAGTACTTC. It translates to CASSERVARQETQYF.

The chain links TRBV19 to TRBJ2-1, with 7 nucleotides matching TRBD1. Germline CDR1 reads LNHDA; CDR2 reads SQIVND (reference sequence). The CDR3 has 13 residues. Trimming removed 4 bases from V and 4 bases from J; junction bases left unmatched: 1. The CDR3 here is CASSTTGYNEQFF. CDR3 nucleotides: TGTGCCAGTAGTACGACAGGGTACAATGAGCAGTTCTTC.

This clone was observed once. The V gene is TRBV13, the J gene TRBJ1-2; TRBD1 matches 7 bases. With 3 bases clipped from V and 5 bases from J, the junction kept 0 bases outside the gene matches. The germline V gene has CDR1 PRHDT and CDR2 FYEKMQ (reference sequence). The length of the CDR3 is 12 residues. CDR3 loop: CASSLGQYGYTF. The CDR3 nucleotides are TGTGCCAGCAGCTTGGGACAGTATGGCTACACCTTC.

This clone was seen a few times. The chain combines TRBV2 with TRBJ2-7; perhaps TRBD2 as D (5 bases). Trimming removed 4 bases from V and 4 bases from J, with 17 bases in between. Germline V gene sequence: CDR1 SNHLY, CDR2 FYNNEI. The CDR3 consists of 15 residues. The DNA for the CDR3 is TGTGCCAGCAGTGGATTTGGCCCTCGGGGTTACGAGCAGTACTTC. The encoded protein is CASSGFGPRGYEQYF.

V gene TRBV7-2 combines with J gene TRBJ1-1, with a possible D match to TRBD1 (5 bases). The length of the CDR3 is 17 residues. The germline CDR1 and CDR2 sequences are SGHTA and FQGNSA. Trimming took 2 bases from V and 1 from J, leaving 17 bases between them. The CDR3 reads CASSLRQGGGTNTEAFF. CDR3 coding DNA: TGTGCCAGCAGCTTACGGCAGGGTGGGGGGACGAACACTGAAGCTTTCTTT.

The rearrangement uses TRBV2 and TRBJ2-7; D remains ambiguous. Trimming cost V 6 bases and J 2 bases, with 8 bases left between them. This CDR3 spans 12 amino acids. In germline, CDR1 is SNHLY, CDR2 FYNNEI. The CDR3 nucleotides read TGTGCCAGCAGGCGCGAGGCCTACGAGCAGTACTTC. It specifies CASRREAYEQYF.

J is TRBJ1-1 and V is TRBV7-9, with D uncertain. With 5 bases removed from V and 6 bases from J, the gap between germline ends came to 13 bases. This CDR3 region has 13 residues. Germline CDR1 reads SEHNR; CDR2 reads FQNEAQ (reference sequence). CDR3 nucleotide sequence: TGTGCCAGCAGCCCGGTCCTGGCGGCTGAAGCTTTCTTT. This translates into CASSPVLAAEAFF.

In DNA form, the CDR3 reads TGCAGCGGCCGGACAGGGCTCACCTACGAGCAGTACTTC. It encodes CSGRTGLTYEQYF. V usage is TRBV29-1 and J usage is TRBJ2-5, with 8 nucleotides matching TRBD1. The DNA end lines up better with TRBJ2-7; the J call may be wrong. This CDR3 contains 13 residues. Germline loops: CDR1 SQVTM, CDR2 ANQGSEA.

The J gene is TRBJ2-5, the V gene TRBV6-1, with 9 bases fitting TRBD1. The J call may be faulty, since TRBJ2-7 better matches the DNA end. The CDR3 is made up of 13 amino acids. CDR1 MNHNS and CDR2 SASEGT come from the germline V gene. CDR3 DNA: TGTGCCAGCAGCAAACAGGGGGCTTACGAGCAGTACTTC. This gives the protein CASSKQGAYEQYF.

The rearrangement uses TRBV7-2 and TRBJ1-5; D not resolved. The CDR3 covers 12 residues. Between the trimmed V and J ends, which lost 3 bases and 3 bases, there was a span of 3 bases. Germline CDR1 SGHTA, CDR2 FQGNSA. CDR3: CASSLYNQPQHF. The CDR3 DNA sequence: TGTGCCAGCAGCTTGTACAATCAGCCCCAGCATTTT. Using reference TRBV7-2 and TRBJ1-5 for the parts outside the CDR3, the full variable domain is GAGVSQSPSNKVTEKGKDVELRCDPISGHTALYWYRQSLGQGLEFLIYFQGNSAPDKSGLPSDRFSAERTGGSVSTLTIQRTQQEDSAVYLCASSLYNQPQHFGDGTRLSIL.